The 3 T cell receptor beta chains given below trace back to one sample, sequenced in a study of T cells in localized non-small cell lung cancer. Using immunoSEQ multiplex PCR, the repertoire was profiled, and TCRdb retains in-frame clones only, with some absent. This sample has around 35,000 clones; around 93% occur once, and the top ten carry roughly 7.7%. The sample consisted of peripheral blood, taken before any cancer treatment. The receptors were gathered from a female donor aged 60 or older with stage I lung adenocarcinoma.

The V and J genes are TRBV30 and TRBJ2-3, with 10 bases aligning to TRBD2. V lost 0 bases to trimming and J lost 5 bases; unmatched junction nucleotides: 5. The CDR3 is 15 amino acids. Germline V CDR1 and CDR2: GTSNPN, SVGIG (reference sequence). This CDR3 is CAWSVGLAGVDTQYF. CDR3 nucleotides: TGTGCCTGGAGTGTAGGTCTAGCGGGAGTAGATACGCAGTATTTT. The full variable domain, with the rest looked up from reference TRBV30 and TRBJ2-3, is SQTIHQWPATLVQPVGSPLSLECTVEGTSNPNLYWYRQAAGRGLQLLFYSVGIGQISSEVPQNLSASRPQDRQFILSSKKLLLSDSGFYLCAWSVGLAGVDTQYFGPGTRLTVL.

J is TRBJ1-2 and V is TRBV28; perhaps TRBD1 as D (6 bases). CDR3 size: 17 residues. Trimming pared 6 bases from V and 2 bases from J, leaving 22 bases between. Germline values: CDR1 MDHEN, CDR2 SYDVKM. The CDR3 coding sequence is TGTGCCAGCAGGTGGCTCTTACAGGGAAAGAAGAACTATGGCTACACCTTC. Translated, it gives CASRWLLQGKKNYGYTF.

The rearrangement links TRBV28 to TRBJ1-5; no definite D call. Per germline, CDR1 MDHEN and CDR2 SYDVKM. Trimming took off 1 base at V and 7 bases at J, with 17 bases between the two ends. The CDR3 spans 16 residues. For the CDR3, the DNA is TGTGCCAGCAGTTTATTAAACTCACCGGGTCGACAGCCCCAGCATTTT. Translating it yields CASSLLNSPGRQPQHF.